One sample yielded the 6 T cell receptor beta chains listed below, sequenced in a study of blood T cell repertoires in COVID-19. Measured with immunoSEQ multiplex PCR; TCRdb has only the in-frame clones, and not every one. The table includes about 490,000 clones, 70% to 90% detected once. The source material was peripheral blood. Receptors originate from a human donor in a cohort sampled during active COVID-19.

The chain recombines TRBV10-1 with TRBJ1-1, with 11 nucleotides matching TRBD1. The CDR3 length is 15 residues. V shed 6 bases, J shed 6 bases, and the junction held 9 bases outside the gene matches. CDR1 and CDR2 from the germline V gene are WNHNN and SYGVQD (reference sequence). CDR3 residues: CASSPSGTGGAEAFF. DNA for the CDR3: TGCGCCAGCAGCCCATCCGGGACAGGGGGAGCTGAAGCTTTCTTT.

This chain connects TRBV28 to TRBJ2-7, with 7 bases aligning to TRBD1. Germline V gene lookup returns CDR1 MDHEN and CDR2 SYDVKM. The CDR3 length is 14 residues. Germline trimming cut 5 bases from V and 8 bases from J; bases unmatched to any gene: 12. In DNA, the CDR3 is TGTGCCAGCAGTACGCCGACAGGGTGGCCGAAGCAGTACTTC. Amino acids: CASSTPTGWPKQYF.

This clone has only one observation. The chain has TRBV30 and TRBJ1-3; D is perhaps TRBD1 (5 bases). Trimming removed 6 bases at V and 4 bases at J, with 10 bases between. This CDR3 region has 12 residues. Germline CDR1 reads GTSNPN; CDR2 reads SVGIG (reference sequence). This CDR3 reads CACQHRGNTIYF. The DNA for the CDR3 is TGTGCCTGTCAACACAGGGGAAACACCATATATTTT.

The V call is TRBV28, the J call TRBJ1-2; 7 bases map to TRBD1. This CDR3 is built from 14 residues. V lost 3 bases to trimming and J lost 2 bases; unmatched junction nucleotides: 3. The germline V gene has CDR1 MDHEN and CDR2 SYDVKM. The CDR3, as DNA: TGTGCCAGCAGTTTCCCAGGGGGAAACTATGGCTACACCTTC. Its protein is CASSFPGGNYGYTF.

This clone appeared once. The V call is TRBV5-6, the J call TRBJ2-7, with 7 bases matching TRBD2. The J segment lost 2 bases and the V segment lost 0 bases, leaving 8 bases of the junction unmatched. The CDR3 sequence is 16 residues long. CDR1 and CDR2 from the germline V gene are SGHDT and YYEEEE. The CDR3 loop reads CASSLGVSGWPYEQYF. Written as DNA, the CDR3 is TGTGCCAGCAGCTTGGGGGTTAGCGGGTGGCCCTACGAGCAGTACTTC.

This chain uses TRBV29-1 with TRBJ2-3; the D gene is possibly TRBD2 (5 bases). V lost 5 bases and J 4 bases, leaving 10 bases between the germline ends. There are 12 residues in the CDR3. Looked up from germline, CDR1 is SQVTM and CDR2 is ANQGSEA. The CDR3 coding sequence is TGCAGCGTTCACGAGGGTGCAGATACGCAGTATTTT. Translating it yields CSVHEGADTQYF.